This T cell receptor beta chain was recovered during a study of shared clonotypes between healthy human individuals. Germline V gene lookup returns CDR1 LNHDA and CDR2 SQIVND (reference sequence). There are 14 residues in the CDR3. V shed 9 bases and J 4 bases; nucleotides not matched to a gene: 9. Sorted-subset replicate PCR reactions were performed with 200 ng DNA, corresponding to tens of thousands of T cell genomes. Assay: immunoSEQ multiplex PCR; the TCRdb copy retains only in-frame clones and omits some. The data show about 2.4 million clones, roughly 93% seen once. The TCR sequence derives from a man aged 18 to 29 in good health. Some clones in this sample may be carry-over from other donors' samples. Sequences were obtained from naive CD4+ T cells from PBMCs. Regarding subset: CD45RA+ positively selected. The chain has TRBV19 and TRBJ2-1, with 7 bases fitting TRBD1. The CDR3 region is CASCLGDRYNEQFF. For the CDR3, the DNA is TGTGCCAGCTGCTTGGGGGACAGATACAATGAGCAGTTCTTC.